The rows below give T cell receptor beta chains drawn from one sample of a study of T cell repertoires in cytomegalovirus infection. These TCRs are of unknown antigen specificity. TCRdb re-called the reads with MiXCR, one entry per CDR3 protein. The sample carries 140,000 to 150,000 distinct CDR3 sequences, around 30% recorded once. The source material was CD8+ T cells from cultured PBMCs, sampled from culture after CMV antigen stimulation. These receptor sequences come from a human donor in good health (CMV status not recorded). Some clones in this sample may be carry-over from other donors' samples. CDR3s include the opening cysteine and the closing phenylalanine or tryptophan. Each record gives: V gene, J gene, clone size, D gene, CDR3 DNA, CDR3 protein. A D gene is named only where the DNA matches it firmly. Size is omitted from some rows. Given values are once, few, many or a class for expanded clones.

v_gene: TRBV29-1
j_gene: TRBJ1-4
abundance: few
d_gene: TRBD1
CDR3nt: TGCAGCGGATCCGGGACAGACGGTGAAAAACTGTTTTTT
CDR3aa: CSGSGTDGEKLFF

v_gene: TRBV27
j_gene: TRBJ2-1
abundance: NA
d_gene: TRBD2
CDR3nt: TGTGCCAGCAGTTTACAGACTAGCGGGGCGTACAATGAGCAGTTCTTC
CDR3aa: CASSLQTSGAYNEQFF

v_gene: TRBV4-2
j_gene: TRBJ1-6
abundance: few
d_gene: NA
CDR3nt: TGTGCCAGCAGCCAAGATCCGGGAACCCAGAATTCACCCCTCCACTTT
CDR3aa: CASSQDPGTQNSPLHF

v_gene: TRBV19
j_gene: TRBJ1-1
abundance: few
d_gene: TRBD1
CDR3nt: TGTGCCAGTACTCTTGGGACAGGCTCGGACACTGAAGCTTTCTTT
CDR3aa: CASTLGTGSDTEAFF

v_gene: TRBV10-3
j_gene: TRBJ1-3
abundance: many
d_gene: TRBD1
CDR3nt: TGTGCCATCAGGGAGACAGGGTCTCCTGGAAACACCATATATTTT
CDR3aa: CAIRETGSPGNTIYF

v_gene: TRBV7-2
j_gene: TRBJ2-3
abundance: NA
d_gene: NA
CDR3nt: TGTGCCAGCACCCCTTGGACTACCGACACAGATACGCAGTATTTT
CDR3aa: CASTPWTTDTDTQYF

v_gene: TRBV6-6
j_gene: TRBJ1-1
abundance: few
d_gene: NA
CDR3nt: TGTGCCAGCAGATTTACAGTGAACACTGAAGCTTTCTTT
CDR3aa: CASRFTVNTEAFF

v_gene: TRBV6-5
j_gene: TRBJ2-7
abundance: NA
d_gene: TRBD1
CDR3nt: TGTGCCAGCAGTGAAGCCGGGACAGGGGGGGGCGAGCAGTACTTC
CDR3aa: CASSEAGTGGGEQYF

v_gene: TRBV19
j_gene: TRBJ2-7
abundance: NA
d_gene: NA
CDR3nt: TGTGCCAGTAGTAAGCGGCCCACCTACGAGCAGTACTTC
CDR3aa: CASSKRPTYEQYF

v_gene: TRBV12-3/TRBV12-4
j_gene: TRBJ2-7
abundance: few
d_gene: NA
CDR3nt: TGTGCCAGCAGTTTTGGTAGTAACGAGCAGTACTTC
CDR3aa: CASSFGSNEQYF

v_gene: TRBV7-9
j_gene: TRBJ2-5
abundance: NA
d_gene: NA
CDR3nt: TGTGCCAGCAGCATACCACAGGGGGGGGACCAAGAGACCCAGTACTTC
CDR3aa: CASSIPQGGDQETQYF

v_gene: TRBV7-6
j_gene: TRBJ2-7
abundance: NA
d_gene: NA
CDR3nt: TGTGCCAGCAGCCTGGACAGCCTTGGGACAAAGGGCGAGCAGTACTTC
CDR3aa: CASSLDSLGTKGEQYF

v_gene: TRBV7-6
j_gene: TRBJ2-1
abundance: NA
d_gene: NA
CDR3nt: TGTGCCAGCAGACCCCCCCGGGGAGGATCCTACAATGAGCAGTTCTTC
CDR3aa: CASRPPRGGSYNEQFF

v_gene: TRBV7-3
j_gene: TRBJ2-5
abundance: many
d_gene: NA
CDR3nt: TGTGCCAGCAGCTTAGTTGGGTCCCAAGAGACCCAGTACTTC
CDR3aa: CASSLVGSQETQYF

v_gene: TRBV6-8
j_gene: TRBJ2-7
abundance: few
d_gene: NA
CDR3nt: TGTGCCAGCAGTTACTCGTCAGGACAGTACCACGAGCAGTACTTC
CDR3aa: CASSYSSGQYHEQYF

v_gene: TRBV7-8
j_gene: TRBJ2-3
abundance: NA
d_gene: NA
CDR3nt: TGTGCCAGCAGCTTAAGAGGCCTTGGCACAGATACGCAGTATTTT
CDR3aa: CASSLRGLGTDTQYF

v_gene: TRBV12-3/TRBV12-4
j_gene: TRBJ2-3
abundance: NA
d_gene: NA
CDR3nt: TGTGCCAGCAGTTTATCCTGGCTCGGGGATACGCAGTATTTT
CDR3aa: CASSLSWLGDTQYF

v_gene: TRBV6-1
j_gene: TRBJ2-2
abundance: many
d_gene: TRBD1
CDR3nt: TGTGCCGGCGGACAGGGAGACACCGGGGAGCTGTTTTTT
CDR3aa: CAGGQGDTGELFF

v_gene: TRBV5-5
j_gene: TRBJ2-1
abundance: few
d_gene: NA
CDR3nt: TGTGCCAGCAGCTTGCTTAGGGTTCATGAGCAGTTCTTC
CDR3aa: CASSLLRVHEQFF

v_gene: TRBV20-1
j_gene: TRBJ1-6
abundance: NA
d_gene: TRBD1
CDR3nt: TGCAGTGCTAGAGGTCAGGACAGGCGTCATGATTCACCCCTCCACTTT
CDR3aa: CSARGQDRRHDSPLHF

v_gene: TRBV4-1
j_gene: TRBJ1-5
abundance: NA
d_gene: NA
CDR3nt: TGCGCCAGCAGCCACGGACAAGATCAGCCCCAGCATTTT
CDR3aa: CASSHGQDQPQHF

v_gene: TRBV12-3/TRBV12-4
j_gene: TRBJ2-5
abundance: NA
d_gene: TRBD1
CDR3nt: TGTGCCAGCAGGAGCCGGGACAGCCAAGAGACCCAGTACTTC
CDR3aa: CASRSRDSQETQYF

v_gene: TRBV7-9
j_gene: TRBJ2-7
abundance: NA
d_gene: NA
CDR3nt: TGTGCCAGCAGCTCGCCGGACACCTACGAGCAGTACTTC
CDR3aa: CASSSPDTYEQYF

v_gene: TRBV11-2
j_gene: TRBJ1-1
abundance: NA
d_gene: NA
CDR3nt: TGTGCCAGCAGGCTAGGGAGGGGATACACTGAAGCTTTCTTT
CDR3aa: CASRLGRGYTEAFF

v_gene: TRBV9
j_gene: TRBJ2-2
abundance: NA
d_gene: TRBD2
CDR3nt: TGTGCCAGCAGCGTCTCGGGGGGGGCTGGCGGGGAGCTGTTTTTT
CDR3aa: CASSVSGGAGGELFF

v_gene: TRBV10-3
j_gene: TRBJ2-7
abundance: few
d_gene: NA
CDR3nt: TGTGCCATCAGTGAGCCCTGGGGCCAGGGCCGCTACGAGCAGTACTTC
CDR3aa: CAISEPWGQGRYEQYF

v_gene: TRBV5-1
j_gene: TRBJ2-1
abundance: NA
d_gene: NA
CDR3nt: TGCGCCAGCAGCGGGGCCGCGGGGCGGGACAATGAGCAGTTCTTC
CDR3aa: CASSGAAGRDNEQFF

v_gene: TRBV7-8
j_gene: TRBJ1-6
abundance: many
d_gene: NA
CDR3nt: TGTGCCAGCAGCTTAAACGGCCTCCGGGGGAATTCACCCCTCCACTTT
CDR3aa: CASSLNGLRGNSPLHF

v_gene: TRBV13
j_gene: TRBJ2-4
abundance: NA
d_gene: NA
CDR3nt: TGTGCCAGCAGCTTACTCGGGGACATTCAGTACTTC
CDR3aa: CASSLLGDIQYF

v_gene: TRBV6-6
j_gene: TRBJ2-7
abundance: NA
d_gene: NA
CDR3nt: TGTGCCAGCAATGAGAGGTCCTACGAGCAGTACTTC
CDR3aa: CASNERSYEQYF

v_gene: TRBV2
j_gene: TRBJ2-3
abundance: NA
d_gene: NA
CDR3nt: TGTGCCAGCAGCTTGGGGGATGCTGTCCCAGATACGCAGTATTTT
CDR3aa: CASSLGDAVPDTQYF

v_gene: TRBV6-2/TRBV6-3
j_gene: TRBJ1-1
abundance: NA
d_gene: NA
CDR3nt: TGTGCCAGCAGTCGTATTGAGTCCGACACGAGGGTTGAGGACACTGAAGCTTTCTTT
CDR3aa: CASSRIESDTRVEDTEAFF

v_gene: TRBV10-3
j_gene: TRBJ2-1
abundance: few
d_gene: TRBD2
CDR3nt: TGTGCCATCAGTGTTGAGCGGGGGATCTCCTACAATGAGCAGTTCTTC
CDR3aa: CAISVERGISYNEQFF

v_gene: TRBV6-2/TRBV6-3
j_gene: TRBJ1-1
abundance: few
d_gene: NA
CDR3nt: TGTGCCAGCAGTTACTCCGACCGGGGGAACACTGAAGCTTTCTTT
CDR3aa: CASSYSDRGNTEAFF

v_gene: TRBV6-5
j_gene: TRBJ1-2
abundance: few
d_gene: NA
CDR3nt: TGTGCCAGCAGTTACTCAGGGAGGTCCGGGTACACCTTC
CDR3aa: CASSYSGRSGYTF

v_gene: TRBV19
j_gene: TRBJ2-7
abundance: many
d_gene: NA
CDR3nt: TGTGCCAGTTCAACCCCCGGGGGAACCAACTCGTACTTC
CDR3aa: CASSTPGGTNSYF

v_gene: TRBV12-3/TRBV12-4
j_gene: TRBJ2-7
abundance: NA
d_gene: NA
CDR3nt: TGTGCCAGCAGTTACGCGGGGGCAGGCTACGAGCAGTACTTC
CDR3aa: CASSYAGAGYEQYF

v_gene: TRBV27
j_gene: TRBJ1-1
abundance: NA
d_gene: NA
CDR3nt: TGTGCCAGCAGTTTAGCGCGGGTGAGCACTGAAGCTTTCTTT
CDR3aa: CASSLARVSTEAFF

v_gene: TRBV7-6
j_gene: TRBJ1-2
abundance: NA
d_gene: TRBD1
CDR3nt: TGTGCCAGCAGCTTAGGACTCTCCGGGACAGGGGGCGATGGCTACACCTTC
CDR3aa: CASSLGLSGTGGDGYTF

v_gene: TRBV19
j_gene: TRBJ2-7
abundance: few
d_gene: NA
CDR3nt: TGTGCCAGTAGTATGAACAGTTACGAGCAGTACTTC
CDR3aa: CASSMNSYEQYF

v_gene: TRBV2
j_gene: TRBJ1-4
abundance: few
d_gene: TRBD1
CDR3nt: TGTGCCAGCAGTGTCCTGGACAGGGAGAATGAAAAACTGTTTTTT
CDR3aa: CASSVLDRENEKLFF

v_gene: TRBV7-9
j_gene: TRBJ2-3
abundance: many
d_gene: NA
CDR3nt: TGTGCCAGCAGCCCTGCGGGGAGTGGGGCAGATACGCAGTATTTT
CDR3aa: CASSPAGSGADTQYF

v_gene: TRBV7-8
j_gene: TRBJ1-5
abundance: many
d_gene: NA
CDR3nt: TGTGCCAGCAGCTTAGCGGGCAGGGTTCTCAATCAGCCCCAGCATTTT
CDR3aa: CASSLAGRVLNQPQHF

v_gene: TRBV19
j_gene: TRBJ2-3
abundance: NA
d_gene: NA
CDR3nt: TGTGCCAGTAGTATCCTCGGTGGCACAGATACGCAGTATTTT
CDR3aa: CASSILGGTDTQYF

v_gene: TRBV7-9
j_gene: TRBJ2-2
abundance: NA
d_gene: NA
CDR3nt: TGTGCCAGGGGCCTGGGGGGACCGAACACCGGGGAGCTGTTTTTT
CDR3aa: CARGLGGPNTGELFF

v_gene: TRBV2
j_gene: TRBJ2-1
abundance: few
d_gene: NA
CDR3nt: TGTGCCAGCAATGATTGGGCAGGATTTGACAATGAGCAGTTCTTC
CDR3aa: CASNDWAGFDNEQFF

v_gene: TRBV2
j_gene: TRBJ2-1
abundance: NA
d_gene: NA
CDR3nt: TGTGCCAGCGGGACAACCTACAATGAGCAGTTCTTC
CDR3aa: CASGTTYNEQFF

v_gene: TRBV27
j_gene: TRBJ2-7
abundance: few
d_gene: TRBD1
CDR3nt: TGTGCCAGCAGTTCACCGGACAGGGTACCCTACGAGCAGTACTTC
CDR3aa: CASSSPDRVPYEQYF

v_gene: TRBV2
j_gene: TRBJ1-2
abundance: many
d_gene: NA
CDR3nt: TGTGCCAGCAGACCCTCGGGCCAGATCTATGGCTACACCTTC
CDR3aa: CASRPSGQIYGYTF

v_gene: TRBV2
j_gene: TRBJ2-1
abundance: many
d_gene: NA
CDR3nt: TGTGCCAGCACAGGGTGGACCTACAATGAGCAGTTCTTC
CDR3aa: CASTGWTYNEQFF

v_gene: TRBV20-1
j_gene: TRBJ2-2
abundance: NA
d_gene: NA
CDR3nt: TGCAGTGCTAGAGATCTAGGGGATTCGGCCGGGGAGCTGTTTTTT
CDR3aa: CSARDLGDSAGELFF

v_gene: TRBV7-4
j_gene: TRBJ1-6
abundance: once
d_gene: NA
CDR3nt: TGTGCCAGCAGCTTAGGCAGTAATTCACCCCTCCACTTT
CDR3aa: CASSLGSNSPLHF

v_gene: TRBV12-3/TRBV12-4
j_gene: TRBJ1-1
abundance: few
d_gene: NA
CDR3nt: TGTGCCAGCAGTTTATGGGCCATGAACACTGAAGCTTTCTTT
CDR3aa: CASSLWAMNTEAFF

v_gene: TRBV19
j_gene: TRBJ2-7
abundance: NA
d_gene: TRBD2
CDR3nt: TGTGCCAGTAGTCGGCGGGGAGGGGACGAGCAGTACTTC
CDR3aa: CASSRRGGDEQYF

v_gene: TRBV15
j_gene: TRBJ2-2
abundance: NA
d_gene: NA
CDR3nt: TGTGCCACCAGCTATAGGACCGGGGAGCTGTTTTTT
CDR3aa: CATSYRTGELFF

v_gene: TRBV2
j_gene: TRBJ1-1
abundance: many
d_gene: NA
CDR3nt: TGTGCCAGCAGGCCGGGACAGAACACTGAAGCTTTCTTT
CDR3aa: CASRPGQNTEAFF

v_gene: TRBV2
j_gene: TRBJ1-4
abundance: NA
d_gene: TRBD1
CDR3nt: TGTGCCAGCAGTGATGGACAGGGGTTTGAAAAACTGTTTTTT
CDR3aa: CASSDGQGFEKLFF

v_gene: TRBV7-6
j_gene: TRBJ2-7
abundance: NA
d_gene: NA
CDR3nt: TGTGCCAGCAGCCCGGATATTACAGCCTACGAGCAGTACTTC
CDR3aa: CASSPDITAYEQYF